This paragraph covers one TCR beta chain sequence. This specimen belongs to a study of blood T cell repertoires in COVID-19. Study-level background: Material from acute and convalescent COVID-19 was sourced from the United States, Italy and Spain. The cDNA or gDNA used as material had been derived from T cells, B-cell-depleted T cells, or PBMCs.

Authors' processing steps: Amplification from reference gene primers served as the basis for estimated nucleated cell counts. TCRdb's copy holds only in-frame clones and misses some; the assay was immunoSEQ multiplex PCR. That table supplies the V and J calls and clone size; D and trimming were determined from the DNA. The data show 45,000 or so clones, 89% seen once. The clonotype comes from a man between 65 and 80 years old with active COVID-19. Material: peripheral blood.

In DNA form, the CDR3 reads TGCGCCAGCAGCCCAGGCTACAGCACAGATACGCAGTATTTT. Protein product: CASSPGYSTDTQYF. This sequence joins TRBV5-1 and TRBJ2-3; D ambiguous. V lost 4 bases, J lost 0 bases, and 9 bases lay in between. The CDR3 spans 14 residues. CDR1 is SGHRS and CDR2 is YFSETQ in the germline V gene. Full variable domain (outside the CDR3, taken from reference TRBV5-1 and TRBJ2-3): KAGVTQTPRYLIKTRGQQVTLSCSPISGHRSVSWYQQTPGQGLQFLFEYFSETQRNKGNFPGRFSGRQFSNSRSEMNVSTLELGDSALYLCASSPGYSTDTQYFGPGTRLTVL.